Detailed here is one T cell receptor (beta chain). The sample's time point: blood 2 weeks post-SBRT. Stated treatment: 15 Gy SBRT to primary tumor, nephrectomy 4 weeks later. The entry originates in a study of radiation and T cells in renal cell carcinoma. With 5 bases clipped from V and 4 bases from J, the junction kept 7 bases outside the gene matches. The CDR3 sequence is 16 residues long. Germline V gives CDR1 LNHDA, CDR2 SQIVND (reference sequence). Sequenced by immunoSEQ multiplex PCR; TCRdb stores in-frame clones only, minus some. The sample has tens of thousands of clones, 65% to 90% seen once; the top ten hold 22%.

Sequencing used blood, obtained from a patient whose treatment included radiotherapy and nephrectomy. The sequence was obtained from a woman in her forties or fifties with renal cell carcinoma. The rearrangement links TRBV19 to TRBJ2-2, with 10 positions matching TRBD1. The CDR3: CASSFETGGITGELFF. CDR3 nucleotide sequence: TGTGCCAGTAGTTTCGAGACAGGGGGCATCACCGGGGAGCTGTTTTTT.